The next 12 T cell receptor beta chains were all read from a single sample in a study of T cell responses to AZD1222 COVID-19 vaccine. TCRdb keeps only in-frame clones here, not all; method: immunoSEQ multiplex PCR. The sample records 150,000 or so clones, over 80% being singletons. The sample here was peripheral blood, taken 28 days after the second dose of the MenACWY control vaccine. The origin of the receptors is an adult who received the MenACWY meningococcal vaccine as a control.

This clone was seen once. CDR3 DNA sequence: TGCGCCAGCAGCTTGGGCTCAGGGGGCCCCGGGGAGCTGTTTTTT. This translates into CASSLGSGGPGELFF. The chain links TRBV5-1 to TRBJ2-2, with 8 bases identical to TRBD1. This CDR3 comprises 15 residues. The germline V gene has CDR1 SGHRS and CDR2 YFSETQ. Trimming took 0 bases from V and 6 from J; bases not matched to a gene: 4.

CDR3 sequence (DNA): TGTGCCAGCAGTACGCGCAATAGCAATCAGCCCCAGCATTTT. Protein product: CASSTRNSNQPQHF. V is TRBV3-1 (or the pseudogene TRBV3-2) and J is TRBJ1-5; unclear D gene. V dropped 6 bases and J dropped 0 bases, with 9 bases sitting between them. The CDR3 contains 14 residues. Germline values: CDR1 LGHDT, CDR2 YNNKEL (reference sequence).

This clone occurred a few times. This chain joins TRBV19 and TRBJ1-6; D is unclear. The CDR3 has 15 residues. The V end lost 7 bases, the J end lost 3 bases, and 13 bases lay between the germline ends. CDR1 LNHDA and CDR2 SQIVND come from the germline V gene (reference sequence). CDR3 DNA sequence: TGTGCCAGTACTGAAACGCGGGACTATAATTCACCCCTCCACTTT. It specifies CASTETRDYNSPLHF.

This clone was detected once. The rearrangement links TRBV4-3 to TRBJ1-2; 8 nucleotides agree with TRBD1. V trimming: 4 bases; J trimming: 3 bases; junction bases outside the gene matches: 13. CDR3 length: 17 amino acids. CDR1 and CDR2 from the germline V gene are LGHNA and YSLEER. Written as DNA, the CDR3 is TGCGCCAGCAGCCCATCACCGACCCCAGGGGGCCACTATGGCTACACCTTC. Protein: CASSPSPTPGGHYGYTF.

V and J are TRBV9 and TRBJ2-1; no clear D gene. The germline CDR1 and CDR2 sequences are SGDLS and YYNGEE. Between the trimmed V and J ends, which lost 0 bases and 5 bases, there was a span of 12 bases. The CDR3 contains 15 residues. This chain's CDR3 is CASSVEGGVNNEQFF. CDR3 nucleotides: TGTGCCAGCAGCGTAGAGGGCGGTGTGAACAATGAGCAGTTCTTC.

V and J are TRBV6-1 and TRBJ1-5; a weak D match, TRBD1 (6 bases). The CDR3 is made up of 15 amino acids. Germline values: CDR1 MNHNS, CDR2 SASEGT. V was cut by 2 bases and J by 6 bases, with 14 bases left in between. CDR3 sequence (DNA): TGTGCCAGCAGTGAATGGTGGGGGGCGGGTCAGCCCCAGCATTTT. Translated, it gives CASSEWWGAGQPQHF.

The V and J genes are TRBV6-5 and TRBJ2-7; D not resolved. This CDR3 region has 11 residues. Germline V CDR1 and CDR2: MNHEY, SVGAGI. Between the trimmed V and J ends, which lost 6 bases and 2 bases, there was a span of 5 bases. This CDR3 reads CASRGTYEQYF. DNA for the CDR3: TGTGCCAGCAGAGGGACCTACGAGCAGTACTTC.

The chain is built from TRBV2 and TRBJ2-3, with D possibly matching TRBD1 (5 bases). Per germline, CDR1 SNHLY and CDR2 FYNNEI. The CDR3 is 15 residues long. Trimming stripped 7 bases from V and 1 base from J, with 15 bases between. For the CDR3, the DNA is TGTGCCAGCACAAATTCAGGGCCTCGCACAGATACGCAGTATTTT. Translated: CASTNSGPRTDTQYF.

V is TRBV5-1 and J is TRBJ1-2; maybe TRBD1 (6 bases). V lost 4 bases and J 4 bases, leaving 8 bases between the germline ends. CDR1 SGHRS and CDR2 YFSETQ come from the germline V gene. This CDR3 comprises 12 residues. The CDR3 nucleotides are TGCGCCAGCAGCGGAGGGGGCTATGGCTACACCTTC. This encodes CASSGGGYGYTF.

The chain carries TRBV19 and TRBJ2-1; no definite D call. Germline CDR1 reads LNHDA; CDR2 reads SQIVND (reference sequence). With 6 bases removed from V and 6 bases from J, the gap between germline ends came to 15 bases. This CDR3 region has 14 residues. The CDR3 DNA sequence: TGTGCCAGTAGGGGCAGGATTCACCCCAATGAGCAGTTCTTC. Translating gives CASRGRIHPNEQFF.

The CDR3 nucleotides are TGTGCCAGCAGCTTAGTACAGGGAGTGGATGAGCAGTTCTTC. Amino acids: CASSLVQGVDEQFF. The chain carries TRBV11-3 and TRBJ2-1; D possibly corresponds to TRBD1 (6 bases). The CDR3 extends over 14 amino acids. Germline CDR1 reads SGHNT; CDR2 reads YENEEA. V lost 1 base and J lost 8, with 12 bases in between.

V gene TRBV9 combines with J gene TRBJ2-7, with 13 bases fitting TRBD2. After removal of 2 bases from V and 5 bases from J, the junction contained 10 bases not matched to a gene. This CDR3 region has 17 residues. Per the germline V gene, CDR1 is SGDLS and CDR2 is YYNGEE. The CDR3 here is CASSVLGTSGILDEQYF. CDR3 nucleotides: TGTGCCAGCAGCGTCCTCGGGACTAGCGGGATCCTAGACGAGCAGTACTTC.